Below, 23 T cell receptor beta chains from the same sample are listed, as sequenced in a study of regulatory T cells in long-lasting Graves disease. Through Arm-PCR of CDR3 regions and iRepertoire HTBI primers, TCR beta libraries were built. Each CDR3 protein is one row after TCRdb ran MiXCR on the multiplex PCR reads. The sample has over 350,000 distinct CDR3 sequences; about 15% are singletons. Time point specified: newly diagnosed GD, antithyroid drugs for less than 3 months. Scientists built the TCR library using RNA that was extracted from PBMCs. The same data also went into a second study, on T cells in Graves' hyperthyroidism and ophthalmopathy.

The sequenced sample was peripheral blood mononuclear cells (PBMCs), obtained at new diagnosis, from a patient treated with antithyroid drugs. The receptors shown here come from a woman in her forties with Graves disease.

Concerning this clonotype: A read error may be the cause here, since a much bigger clone is one base away. Without the conserved terminal phenylalanine or tryptophan, this CDR3 likely stems from a read error. J is TRBJ2-1 and V is TRBV5-6; weak D call: TRBD1 (5 bases). Per the germline V gene, CDR1 is SGHDT and CDR2 is YYEEEE. V was clipped by 4 bases and J by 4 bases, with 15 bases between them. The CDR3 has 15 residues. CDR3 coding DNA: TGTGCCAGCAGCCAGGGCCAGGCATATTACAATGAGCAGTTCATC. Translated: CASSQGQAYYNEQFI.

This clonotype was observed at least ten times. This chain joins TRBV12-3 or TRBV12-4 and TRBJ1-1; tentatively, D is TRBD1 (6 bases). This CDR3 contains 15 residues. V lost 2 bases and J lost 1, with 11 bases in between. The CDR3 DNA sequence: TGTGCCAGCAGTTTACGGGGGGCAGGGAACACTGAAGCTTTCTTT. Translating gives CASSLRGAGNTEAFF.

This clonotype was observed a handful of times. This chain links TRBV6-1 with TRBJ2-7; 7 bases are shared with TRBD2. The CDR3 is 15 amino acids. J gave up 0 bases and V 6 bases, and 8 bases lay outside the gene matches. Germline-derived CDR1 and CDR2 are MNHNS and SASEGT. CDR3 region: CASSPGTKLSYEQYF. The CDR3 DNA sequence: TGTGCCAGCAGCCCCGGGACTAAACTCTCCTACGAGCAGTACTTC.

The chain combines TRBV5-1 with TRBJ1-4; 8 bases fit TRBD1. The germline V gene has CDR1 SGHRS and CDR2 YFSETQ. This CDR3 comprises 15 residues. J gave up 6 bases and V 0 bases, and 4 bases lay outside the gene matches. CDR3 protein: CASSLGTGSDEKLFF. CDR3 bases: TGCGCCAGCAGCTTGGGGACAGGGTCTGATGAAAAACTGTTTTTT.

The chain uses TRBV19 and TRBJ2-1; D unresolved. CDR3 length: 15 amino acids. Germline loops: CDR1 LNHDA, CDR2 SQIVND (reference sequence). The V end was cut by 3 bases, the J end by 1 base, with 10 bases between. The CDR3 reads CASSILVGSYNEQFF. CDR3 DNA sequence: TGTGCCAGTAGTATTCTTGTGGGGTCCTACAATGAGCAGTTCTTC.

The chain uses TRBV20-1 and TRBJ2-7; maybe TRBD2 (5 bases). The CDR3 totals 13 residues. V gave up 3 bases and J gave up 9 bases, with 18 bases separating them. Germline CDR1 reads DFQATT; CDR2 reads SNEGSKA (reference sequence). Written as DNA, the CDR3 is TGCAGTGCTAGGCCTAGCACCCCTGGGTCGCAGTACTTC. Protein sequence: CSARPSTPGSQYF.

This clonotype was seen at least ten times. The chain employs TRBV12-3 or TRBV12-4 and TRBJ2-1, with 8 nucleotides matching TRBD2. The length of the CDR3 is 14 residues. After removal of 7 bases from V and 7 bases from J, the junction contained 9 bases not matched to a gene. CDR3 protein: CASTPLLADNEQFF. The CDR3 region has the DNA TGTGCCAGCACCCCCTTACTAGCGGATAATGAGCAGTTCTTC.

This clonotype has at least ten counts. The V call is TRBV20-1, the J call TRBJ2-7, with no clear D. Per germline, CDR1 DFQATT and CDR2 SNEGSKA (reference sequence). V was pared by 3 bases and J by 2 bases, with 11 bases between. This CDR3 is 13 amino acids long. CDR3 sequence (DNA): TGCAGTGCTAGTATGCGTAACACCTACGAGCAGTACTTC. This codes for CSASMRNTYEQYF.

The chain is built from TRBV4-1 and TRBJ2-1; 11 bases line up with TRBD2. This CDR3 has 19 residues. Trimming cost V 5 bases and J 5 bases; bases outside gene matches: 17. Germline CDR1 reads MGHRA; CDR2 reads YSYEKL. The CDR3, as DNA: TGCGCCAGCAGCAAAGCGGCTAGCGGGAGGCGAACGGTTGACAATGAGCAGTTCTTC. This encodes CASSKAASGRRTVDNEQFF.

This sequence joins TRBV5-1 and TRBJ2-1; 8 positions match TRBD2. This CDR3 is 15 amino acids long. J gave up 7 bases and V 6 bases, and 12 bases lay outside the gene matches. In germline, CDR1 is SGHRS, CDR2 YFSETQ. CDR3 DNA sequence: TGCGCCAGCATGAGAGGAGCGGGAGTGCGGAATGAGCAGTTCTTC. It translates to CASMRGAGVRNEQFF.

This clonotype was counted many times. The rearrangement uses TRBV9 and TRBJ2-7; TRBD1 agrees at 10 bases. In germline, CDR1 is SGDLS, CDR2 YYNGEE. V shed 4 bases and J 6 bases; nucleotides not matched to a gene: 7. The CDR3 covers 14 residues. The CDR3 coding sequence is TGTGCCAGCAGCAAAGCCGGGACAGGGGTCGAGCAGTACTTC. Encoded protein: CASSKAGTGVEQYF.

V gene TRBV6-2 or TRBV6-3 combines with J gene TRBJ2-5; D remains ambiguous. The CDR3 spans 12 residues. V was clipped by 7 bases and J by 1 base, with 7 bases between them. CDR1 is MNHEY, CDR2 SVGEGT, per germline. This CDR3 reads CASMRPQETQYF. For the CDR3, the DNA is TGTGCCAGCATGCGCCCCCAAGAGACCCAGTACTTC.

This clonotype was seen many times. J is TRBJ2-1 and V is TRBV6-2 or TRBV6-3, with 9 nucleotides matching TRBD2. J was trimmed by 8 bases and V by 2 bases; bases with no gene match: 7. From germline, CDR1 is MNHEY and CDR2 SVGEGT. This CDR3 has 15 residues. The CDR3 region has the DNA TGTGCCAGCAGTTACGGGCGGGAGGGCTCCGATGAGCAGTTCTTC. This codes for CASSYGREGSDEQFF.

This clonotype occurred many times. The chain carries TRBV29-1 and TRBJ2-3; TRBD2 matches at 9 bases. The CDR3 contains 17 residues. Trimming took 3 bases from V and 3 from J; bases not matched to a gene: 13. The germline V gene encodes CDR1 SQVTM and CDR2 ANQGSEA. The CDR3 reads CSVDQPGSGRPTDTQYF. CDR3 nucleotide sequence: TGCAGCGTTGACCAGCCCGGGAGCGGGAGGCCGACAGATACGCAGTATTTT.

This clonotype has more than one count but fewer than ten. The V gene is TRBV10-1, the J gene TRBJ2-2; D remains unclear. V lost 4 bases, J lost 3 bases, and 3 bases lay in between. The germline V gene has CDR1 WNHNN and CDR2 SYGVQD (reference sequence). The CDR3 is 12 residues long. Here the CDR3 reads CASSVDTGELFF. CDR3 sequence (DNA): TGCGCCAGCAGTGTGGACACCGGGGAGCTGTTTTTT.

The V call is TRBV11-2, the J call TRBJ2-7; 10 nucleotides align to TRBD1. CDR3 length: 17 amino acids. The germline V gene encodes CDR1 SGHAT and CDR2 FQNNGV. V was clipped by 4 bases and J by 4 bases; unmatched bases: 13. The CDR3 sequence is CASSSSRWDRGSYEQYF. The CDR3, as DNA: TGTGCCAGCAGCTCCAGCCGCTGGGACAGGGGCTCTTACGAGCAGTACTTC.

This clonotype was observed many times. This chain links TRBV30 with TRBJ1-5; weak D call: TRBD1 (5 bases). Germline CDR1 is GTSNPN and CDR2 is SVGIG (reference sequence). V was clipped by 2 bases and J by 7 bases, with 12 bases between them. The CDR3 spans 13 residues. The DNA for the CDR3 is TGTGCCTGGAGTTGGGGGGGTAGCCAGCCCCAGCATTTT. It encodes CAWSWGGSQPQHF.

This clonotype was counted at least ten times. V usage is TRBV28 and J usage is TRBJ2-1; 9 nucleotides match TRBD1. After removal of 1 base from V and 5 bases from J, the junction contained 3 bases not matched to a gene. The CDR3 sequence is 15 residues long. Germline V gene data show CDR1 as MDHEN and CDR2 as SYDVKM. In DNA form, the CDR3 reads TGTGCCAGCAGTTTATTGGGGACAGGGCACAATGAGCAGTTCTTC. This gives the protein CASSLLGTGHNEQFF.

This clonotype was observed at least ten times. The CDR3 region has the DNA TGCAGTGCCGCTAGGGTCCTAGCGGGAGATGGGAATGAGCAGTTCTTC. Its protein is CSAARVLAGDGNEQFF. The chain carries TRBV20-1 and TRBJ2-1, with 10 nucleotides matching TRBD2. The CDR3 has 16 residues. V lost 6 bases and J lost 7; bases outside the gene matches: 15. CDR1 is DFQATT and CDR2 is SNEGSKA in the germline V gene (reference sequence).

The sample holds many counts of this clonotype. The J gene is TRBJ2-7, the V gene TRBV9; D might be TRBD1 (6 bases). V was cut by 4 bases and J by 2 bases, with 13 bases left in between. The V gene's germline CDR1 is SGDLS and CDR2 YYNGEE. This CDR3 is built from 14 residues. The chain's CDR3 is CASSPGQSTYEQYF. The CDR3 DNA reads TGTGCCAGCAGCCCCGGACAGTCCACCTACGAGCAGTACTTC.

CDR3: CASSEPPLQRAINEQFF. The DNA of the CDR3 is TGTGCCAGCAGTGAACCCCCCCTGCAGCGGGCGATCAATGAGCAGTTCTTC. The chain carries TRBV6-1 and TRBJ2-1, with D tentatively TRBD2 (6 bases). The length of the CDR3 is 17 residues. The V end lost 2 bases, the J end lost 6 bases, and 20 bases lay between the germline ends. The germline V gene encodes CDR1 MNHNS and CDR2 SASEGT.

The table lists this clonotype with many counts. CDR3 bases: TGTGCCAGCAGCATTCACCGGGACTCCTCCTACGAGCAGTACTTC. Encoded protein: CASSIHRDSSYEQYF. The chain links TRBV11-1 to TRBJ2-7; tentative D call: TRBD2 (6 bases). Looked up from germline, CDR1 is SGHAT and CDR2 is FQDESV (reference sequence). V shed 5 bases and J shed 0 bases, with 14 bases lying between them. The CDR3 has 15 residues.

This clonotype was seen at least ten times. The J gene is TRBJ2-7, the V gene TRBV19, with D tentatively TRBD2 (5 bases). CDR1 is LNHDA, CDR2 SQIVND, per germline (reference sequence). V was trimmed by 3 bases and J by 3 bases, leaving 15 bases between them. The CDR3 is made up of 15 amino acids. The CDR3 DNA reads as TGTGCCAGTAGTATCCTCACCGGTGGACTCTACGAGCAGTACTTC. Its translation is CASSILTGGLYEQYF. The full variable domain, completed using reference TRBV19 and TRBJ2-7, is DGGITQSPKYLFRKEGQNVTLSCEQNLNHDAMYWYRQDPGQGLRLIYYSQIVNDFQKGDIAEGYSVSREKKESFPLTVTSAQKNPTAFYLCASSILTGGLYEQYFGPGTRLTVT.